The next 3 T cell receptor beta chains were all read from a single sample in a study of T cells in Graves' hyperthyroidism and ophthalmopathy. Using RNA transcripts as the source, TCR beta CDR3 regions were amplified. The TCR CDR3 was amplified in a first-round RT-PCR using the HTBI primer set. One entry per CDR3 protein, called by TCRdb with MiXCR from the multiplex PCR reads. In the table there are hundreds of thousands of distinct CDR3 sequences, around 15% of which are singletons. Sequenced material: blood. All receptors come from a woman aged 18-30 years with Graves' ophthalmopathy.

This clonotype was picked up many times. CDR3 sequence reads: CASSQSGRRQAEQYF. Written as DNA, the CDR3 is TGTGCCAGCAGTCAGTCGGGACGACGGCAAGCCGAGCAGTACTTC. The chain uses TRBV6-1 and TRBJ2-7; D possibly uses TRBD1 or TRBD2 (5 bases each). The CDR3 spans 15 residues. V was trimmed by 5 bases and J by 6 bases, leaving 20 bases between them. Per the germline V gene, CDR1 is MNHNS and CDR2 is SASEGT.

Regarding this clonotype: Being one base from a much bigger clone, this may be a read error. V usage is TRBV28 and J usage is TRBJ2-7, with 8 nucleotides matching TRBD2. CDR3 size: 15 residues. The germline V gene encodes CDR1 MDHEN and CDR2 SYDVKM. The CDR3: CASSIPGLGVYERYF. The CDR3 bases are TGTGCCAGCAGTATTCCGGGACTAGGGGTATACGAGCGGTACTTC.

This clonotype came up a few times. The chain links TRBV4-2 to TRBJ1-2, with D perhaps matching TRBD1 (5 bases). Germline-derived CDR1 and CDR2 are LGHNA and YNFKEQ. The CDR3 consists of 15 residues. Trimming stripped 0 bases from V and 2 bases from J, with 10 bases between. The CDR3 DNA reads as TGTGCCAGCAGCCAAGATTCCTCAGGGAACTATGGCTACACCTTC. Its protein is CASSQDSSGNYGYTF.